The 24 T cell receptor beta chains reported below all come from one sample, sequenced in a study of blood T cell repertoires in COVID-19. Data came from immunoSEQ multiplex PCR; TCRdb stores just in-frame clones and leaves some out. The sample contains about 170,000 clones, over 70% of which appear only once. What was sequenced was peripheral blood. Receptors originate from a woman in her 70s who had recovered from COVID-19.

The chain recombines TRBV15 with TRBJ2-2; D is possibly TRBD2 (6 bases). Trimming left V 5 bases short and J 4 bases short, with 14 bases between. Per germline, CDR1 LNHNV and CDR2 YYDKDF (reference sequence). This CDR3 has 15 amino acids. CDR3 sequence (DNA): TGTGCCACCAGCGGGAGGCCGCACTCCACCGGGGAGCTGTTTTTT. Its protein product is CATSGRPHSTGELFF.

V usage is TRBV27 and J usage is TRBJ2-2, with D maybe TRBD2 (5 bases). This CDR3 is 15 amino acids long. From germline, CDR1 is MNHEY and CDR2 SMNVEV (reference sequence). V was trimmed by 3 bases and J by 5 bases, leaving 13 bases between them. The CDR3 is CASSFEGVDTGELFF. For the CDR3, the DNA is TGTGCCAGCAGTTTTGAGGGTGTGGATACCGGGGAGCTGTTTTTT.

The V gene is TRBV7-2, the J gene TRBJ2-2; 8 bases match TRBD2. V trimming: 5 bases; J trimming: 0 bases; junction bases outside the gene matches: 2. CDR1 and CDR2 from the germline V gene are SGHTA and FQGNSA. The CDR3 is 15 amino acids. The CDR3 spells CASSPAGANTGELFF. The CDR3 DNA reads TGTGCCAGCAGCCCAGCGGGGGCGAACACCGGGGAGCTGTTTTTT. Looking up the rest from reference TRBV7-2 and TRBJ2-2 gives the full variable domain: GAGVSQSPSNKVTEKGKDVELRCDPISGHTALYWYRQSLGQGLEFLIYFQGNSAPDKSGLPSDRFSAERTGGSVSTLTIQRTQQEDSAVYLCASSPAGANTGELFFGEGSRLTVL.

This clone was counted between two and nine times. As DNA, the CDR3 is TGTGCCAGCAGCGCGGGACGCTCCTACGAGCAGTACTTC. Encoded protein: CASSAGRSYEQYF. The J gene is TRBJ2-7, the V gene TRBV6-2 or TRBV6-3, with D perhaps TRBD2 (6 bases). Trimming cost V 6 bases and J 0 bases, with 9 bases left between them. CDR1 is MNHEY and CDR2 is SVGEGT in the germline V gene. The CDR3 extends over 13 amino acids.

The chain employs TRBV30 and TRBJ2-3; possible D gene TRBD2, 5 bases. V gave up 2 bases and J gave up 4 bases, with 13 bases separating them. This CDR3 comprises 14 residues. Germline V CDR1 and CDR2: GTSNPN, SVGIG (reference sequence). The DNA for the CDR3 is TGTGCCTGGAGTCCAACTAGTGGCCCAGATACGCAGTATTTT. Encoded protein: CAWSPTSGPDTQYF.

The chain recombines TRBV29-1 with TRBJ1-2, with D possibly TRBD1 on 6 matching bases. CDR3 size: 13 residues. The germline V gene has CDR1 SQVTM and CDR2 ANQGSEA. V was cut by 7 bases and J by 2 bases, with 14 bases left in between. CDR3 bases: TGCAGCGACCGACCGGACAGAAACTATGGCTACACCTTC. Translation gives CSDRPDRNYGYTF.

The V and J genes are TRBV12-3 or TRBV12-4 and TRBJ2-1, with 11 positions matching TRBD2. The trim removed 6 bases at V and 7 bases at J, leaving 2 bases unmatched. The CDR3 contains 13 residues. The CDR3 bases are TGTGCCAGCAGCCGGACTAGCGGGAATGAGCAGTTCTTC. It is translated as CASSRTSGNEQFF.

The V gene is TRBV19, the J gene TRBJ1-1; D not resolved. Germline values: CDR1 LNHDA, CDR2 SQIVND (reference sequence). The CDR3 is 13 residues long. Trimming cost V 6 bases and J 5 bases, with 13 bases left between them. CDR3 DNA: TGTGCCAGTAGCCAGATAATTCAGACTGAAGCTTTCTTT. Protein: CASSQIIQTEAFF.

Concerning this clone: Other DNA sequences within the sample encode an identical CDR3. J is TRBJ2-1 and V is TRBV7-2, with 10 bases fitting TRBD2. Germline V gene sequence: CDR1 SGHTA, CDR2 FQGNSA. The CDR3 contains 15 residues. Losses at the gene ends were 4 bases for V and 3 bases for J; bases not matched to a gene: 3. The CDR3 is CASSSGLADYNEQFF. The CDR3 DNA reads TGTGCCAGCAGCTCCGGACTAGCGGACTACAATGAGCAGTTCTTC. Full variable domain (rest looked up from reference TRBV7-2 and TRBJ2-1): GAGVSQSPSNKVTEKGKDVELRCDPISGHTALYWYRQSLGQGLEFLIYFQGNSAPDKSGLPSDRFSAERTGGSVSTLTIQRTQQEDSAVYLCASSSGLADYNEQFFGPGTRLTVL.

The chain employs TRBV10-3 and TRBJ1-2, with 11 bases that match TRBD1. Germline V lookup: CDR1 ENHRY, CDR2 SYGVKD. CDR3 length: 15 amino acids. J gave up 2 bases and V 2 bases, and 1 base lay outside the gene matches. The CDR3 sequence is CAISEGQGANYGYTF. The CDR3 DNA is TGTGCCATCAGTGAGGGACAGGGGGCAAACTATGGCTACACCTTC.

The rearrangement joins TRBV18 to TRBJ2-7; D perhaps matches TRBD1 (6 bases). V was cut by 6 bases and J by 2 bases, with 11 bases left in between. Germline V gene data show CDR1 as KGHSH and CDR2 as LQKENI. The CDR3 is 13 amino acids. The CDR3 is CASSWDNPYEQYF. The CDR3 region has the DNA TGTGCCAGCTCCTGGGACAACCCCTACGAGCAGTACTTC.

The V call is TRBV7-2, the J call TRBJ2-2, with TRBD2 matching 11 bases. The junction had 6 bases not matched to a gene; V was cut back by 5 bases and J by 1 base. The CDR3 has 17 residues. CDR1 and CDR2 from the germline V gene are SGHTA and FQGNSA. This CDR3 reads CASSRNSGRGNTGELFF. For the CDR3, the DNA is TGTGCCAGCAGCCGGAATAGCGGGAGGGGGAACACCGGGGAGCTGTTTTTT. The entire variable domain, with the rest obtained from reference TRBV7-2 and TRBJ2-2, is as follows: GAGVSQSPSNKVTEKGKDVELRCDPISGHTALYWYRQSLGQGLEFLIYFQGNSAPDKSGLPSDRFSAERTGGSVSTLTIQRTQQEDSAVYLCASSRNSGRGNTGELFFGEGSRLTVL.

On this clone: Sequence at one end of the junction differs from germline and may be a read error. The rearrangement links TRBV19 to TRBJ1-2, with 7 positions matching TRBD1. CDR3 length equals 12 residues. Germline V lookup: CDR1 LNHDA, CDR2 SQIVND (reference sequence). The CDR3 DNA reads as TGTGCCAGTAGTAAGAGTATCAGGGGGTTCGCCTTC. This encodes CASSKSIRGFAF.

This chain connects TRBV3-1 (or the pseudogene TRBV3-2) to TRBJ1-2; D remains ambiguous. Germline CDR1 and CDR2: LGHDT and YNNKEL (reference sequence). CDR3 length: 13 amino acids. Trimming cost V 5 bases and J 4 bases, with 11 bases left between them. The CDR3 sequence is CASSEYAGYGYTF. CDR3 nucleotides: TGTGCCAGCAGCGAGTATGCCGGCTATGGCTACACCTTC.

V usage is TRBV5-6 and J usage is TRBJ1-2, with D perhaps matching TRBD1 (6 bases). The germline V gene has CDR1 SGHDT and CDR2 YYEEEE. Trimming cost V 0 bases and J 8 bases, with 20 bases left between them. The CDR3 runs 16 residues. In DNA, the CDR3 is TGTGCCAGCAGCTTGGAAGAGGGGTTCAGGGGTTGGGGCTACACCTTC. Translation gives CASSLEEGFRGWGYTF.

The CDR3 DNA sequence: TGTGCCATCAGTGGGGGGCGAGGGCCGGGGATTAGCACAGATACGCAGTATTTT. It translates to CAISGGRGPGISTDTQYF. This chain connects TRBV10-3 to TRBJ2-3, with TRBD1 as a possible D gene (6 bases). V was trimmed by 4 bases and J by 0 bases, leaving 20 bases between them. CDR1 ENHRY and CDR2 SYGVKD come from the germline V gene. This CDR3 is 18 amino acids long.

In DNA form, the CDR3 reads TGTGCCAGCAGTCCCACCTGGGCTAGCCTACACAATGAGCAGTTCTTC. Translated: CASSPTWASLHNEQFF. The J gene is TRBJ2-1, the V gene TRBV27; weak D call: TRBD2 (5 bases). This CDR3 contains 16 residues. V shed 5 bases and J shed 5 bases, with 19 bases lying between them. Germline V gene lookup returns CDR1 MNHEY and CDR2 SMNVEV (reference sequence).

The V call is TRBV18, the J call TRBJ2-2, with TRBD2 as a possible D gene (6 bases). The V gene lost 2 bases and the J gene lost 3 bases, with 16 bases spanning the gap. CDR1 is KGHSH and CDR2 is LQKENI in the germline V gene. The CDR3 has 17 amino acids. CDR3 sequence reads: CASSPALRGGDTGELFF. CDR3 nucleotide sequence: TGTGCCAGCTCACCAGCCCTACGCGGAGGGGACACCGGGGAGCTGTTTTTT. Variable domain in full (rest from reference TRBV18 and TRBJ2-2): NAGVMQNPRHLVRRRGQEARLRCSPMKGHSHVYWYRQLPEEGLKFMVYLQKENIIDESGMPKERFSAEFPKEGPSILRIQQVVRGDSAAYFCASSPALRGGDTGELFFGEGSRLTVL.

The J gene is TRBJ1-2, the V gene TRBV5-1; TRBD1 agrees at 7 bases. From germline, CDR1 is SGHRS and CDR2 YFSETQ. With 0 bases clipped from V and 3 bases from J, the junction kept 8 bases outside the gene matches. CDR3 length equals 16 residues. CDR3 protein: CASSLVGQEVDYGYTF. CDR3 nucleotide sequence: TGCGCCAGCAGCTTGGTCGGACAGGAGGTAGACTATGGCTACACCTTC.

The DNA of the CDR3 is TGTGCCAGCAGGGGACAGGGTCCCTGGGGCTACACCTTC. It specifies CASRGQGPWGYTF. V usage is TRBV6-5 and J usage is TRBJ1-2; TRBD1 matches at 9 bases. Germline CDR1 reads MNHEY; CDR2 reads SVGAGI. There are 13 residues in the CDR3. The ends lost 6 bases at V and 8 bases at J; junction bases unmatched: 7.

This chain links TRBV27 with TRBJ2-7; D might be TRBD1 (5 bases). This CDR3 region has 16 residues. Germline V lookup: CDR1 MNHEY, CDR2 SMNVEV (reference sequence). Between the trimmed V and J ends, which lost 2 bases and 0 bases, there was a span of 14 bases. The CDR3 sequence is CASSLGAGISSYEQYF. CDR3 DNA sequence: TGTGCCAGCAGTTTAGGGGCAGGAATAAGCTCCTACGAGCAGTACTTC.

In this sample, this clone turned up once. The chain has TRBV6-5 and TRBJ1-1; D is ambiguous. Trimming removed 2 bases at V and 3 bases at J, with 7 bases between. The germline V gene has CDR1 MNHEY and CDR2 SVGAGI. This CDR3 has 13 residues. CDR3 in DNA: TGTGCCAGCAGTTACACCCGGGACACTGAAGCTTTCTTT. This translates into CASSYTRDTEAFF.

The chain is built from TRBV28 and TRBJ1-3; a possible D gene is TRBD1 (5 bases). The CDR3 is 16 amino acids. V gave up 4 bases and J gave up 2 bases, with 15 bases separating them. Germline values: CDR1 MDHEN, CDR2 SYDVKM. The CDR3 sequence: CASSSGGDGTGNTIYF. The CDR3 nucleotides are TGTGCCAGCAGTTCTGGGGGGGATGGCACTGGAAACACCATATATTTT. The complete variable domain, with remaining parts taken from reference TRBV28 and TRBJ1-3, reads DVKVTQSSRYLVKRTGEKVFLECVQDMDHENMFWYRQDPGLGLRLIYFSYDVKMKEKGDIPEGYSVSREKKERFSLILESASTNQTSMYLCASSSGGDGTGNTIYFGEGSWLTVV.

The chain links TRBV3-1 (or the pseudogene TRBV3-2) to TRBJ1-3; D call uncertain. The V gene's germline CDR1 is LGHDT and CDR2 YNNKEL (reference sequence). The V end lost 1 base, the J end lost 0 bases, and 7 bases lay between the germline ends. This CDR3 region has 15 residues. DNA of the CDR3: TGTGCCAGCAGCCAAGTGACACGCTCTGGAAACACCATATATTTT. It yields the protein CASSQVTRSGNTIYF.